These 10 T cell receptor beta chains share one sample of origin, sequenced in a study of T-cell reconstitution after alpha-beta-depleted transplantation in children. Molecular barcoding with unique molecular identifiers was used for the TCRbeta library. TCRdb reprocessed the PCR reads via MiXCR and lists one record per CDR3 protein. The table shows 800,000 to 1,000,000 distinct CDR3 sequences, with about 29% occurring only once. The source material was PBMCs, mostly from graft donor cells, sampled 360 days after TCRalphabeta/CD19-depleted stem cell transplant. These receptors originate from a boy younger than two who had a stem cell transplant for SCID, so the T cells may come from the graft donor.

This clonotype has just a few counts. The gene calls are TRBV9 and TRBJ2-1; 10 bases are shared with TRBD2. This CDR3 has 16 residues. The germline V gene encodes CDR1 SGDLS and CDR2 YYNGEE. The trim removed 4 bases at V and 9 bases at J, leaving 13 bases unmatched. As DNA, the CDR3 is TGTGCCAGCAGCTTACAAGCGGGGGGGCGGTACGGTGAGCAGTTCTTC. Its protein product is CASSLQAGGRYGEQFF.

This clonotype was seen only a few times. This chain links TRBV18 with TRBJ2-5; no definite D call. Germline CDR1 reads KGHSH; CDR2 reads LQKENI. The length of the CDR3 is 15 residues. Trimming pared 2 bases from V and 1 base from J, leaving 11 bases between. CDR3 nucleotides: TGTGCCAGCTCACCAATTAGAATCGGCCAAGAGACCCAGTACTTC. It specifies CASSPIRIGQETQYF.

V usage is TRBV5-6 and J usage is TRBJ2-7; D unresolved. V lost 2 bases, J lost 2 bases, and 11 bases lay in between. The germline V gene encodes CDR1 SGHDT and CDR2 YYEEEE. This CDR3 spans 14 amino acids. CDR3 sequence reads: CASSFLNKPYEQYF. The CDR3 coding sequence is TGTGCCAGCAGCTTTCTCAACAAACCCTACGAGCAGTACTTC.

To note about this clonotype: Relative to the germline gene, one junction end is altered; a read error may explain this. The V gene is TRBV29-1, the J gene TRBJ2-7; D not certain. This CDR3 contains 14 residues. Germline lookup yields CDR1 SQVTM and CDR2 ANQGSEA. CDR3 sequence: CSVEVAGSETEQNF. CDR3 DNA: TGCAGCGTTGAGGTGGCAGGAAGTGAAACCGAGCAGAACTTC.

This chain uses TRBV20-1 with TRBJ2-7, with 9 bases that match TRBD1. The V gene's germline CDR1 is DFQATT and CDR2 SNEGSKA (reference sequence). V lost 5 bases to trimming and J lost 1 base; unmatched junction nucleotides: 6. This CDR3 has 14 amino acids. CDR3 protein: CSAGGTGISYEQYF. In nucleotides, the CDR3 is TGCAGTGCTGGGGGGACAGGGATTTCCTACGAGCAGTACTTC.

The V gene is TRBV2, the J gene TRBJ2-3; 14 bases are shared with TRBD2. The CDR3 extends over 17 amino acids. Germline loops: CDR1 SNHLY, CDR2 FYNNEI. Trimming took 8 bases from V and 2 from J; bases not matched to a gene: 9. CDR3 DNA sequence: TGTGCCAGCTGCGGGGGACTAGCGGGGGAGAACACAGATACGCAGTATTTT. This encodes CASCGGLAGENTDTQYF.

This clonotype turned up a few times. V is TRBV2 and J is TRBJ1-4; 7 positions match TRBD1. Losses at the gene ends were 9 bases for V and 1 base for J; bases not matched to a gene: 8. The V gene's germline CDR1 is SNHLY and CDR2 FYNNEI. CDR3 length: 15 amino acids. The DNA of the CDR3 is TGTGCCAGTAGGGCCACAGGGGTAACTAATGAAAAACTGTTTTTT. Amino acid sequence: CASRATGVTNEKLFF.

The genes are TRBV5-1 and TRBJ2-7, with TRBD1 matching over 9 bases. Germline CDR1 reads SGHRS; CDR2 reads YFSETQ. This CDR3 is 16 amino acids long. Germline trimming cut 4 bases from V and 4 bases from J; bases unmatched to any gene: 12. The CDR3 nucleotides are TGCGCCAGCAGCCCCCTAACAGGGGGCAGGGATTACGAGCAGTACTTC. It encodes CASSPLTGGRDYEQYF. Variable domain in full (rest from reference TRBV5-1 and TRBJ2-7): KAGVTQTPRYLIKTRGQQVTLSCSPISGHRSVSWYQQTPGQGLQFLFEYFSETQRNKGNFPGRFSGRQFSNSRSEMNVSTLELGDSALYLCASSPLTGGRDYEQYFGPGTRLTVT.

This clonotype was seen a few times. The chain couples TRBV7-3 to TRBJ1-1, with D maybe TRBD1 (5 bases). V dropped 0 bases and J dropped 5 bases, with 16 bases sitting between them. This CDR3 region has 16 residues. Germline-derived CDR1 and CDR2 are SGHTA and FQGTGA. CDR3 residues: CASSLTGVPGWTEAFF. CDR3 nucleotide sequence: TGTGCCAGCAGCTTAACAGGGGTCCCAGGGTGGACTGAAGCTTTCTTT. Full variable domain (missing parts from reference TRBV7-3 and TRBJ1-1): GAGVSQTPSNKVTEKGKYVELRCDPISGHTALYWYRQSLGQGPEFLIYFQGTGAADDSGLPNDRFFAVRPEGSVSTLKIQRTERGDSAVYLCASSLTGVPGWTEAFFGQGTRLTVV.

The CDR3, as DNA: TGTGCCAGCAGCCTGTCGACAGGGAACTACGAGCAGTACTTC. Translation: CASSLSTGNYEQYF. The V gene is TRBV7-9, the J gene TRBJ2-7, with 7 bases lining up with TRBD1. The CDR3 runs 14 residues. Per germline, CDR1 SEHNR and CDR2 FQNEAQ (reference sequence). The ends lost 5 bases at V and 3 bases at J; junction bases unmatched: 7.